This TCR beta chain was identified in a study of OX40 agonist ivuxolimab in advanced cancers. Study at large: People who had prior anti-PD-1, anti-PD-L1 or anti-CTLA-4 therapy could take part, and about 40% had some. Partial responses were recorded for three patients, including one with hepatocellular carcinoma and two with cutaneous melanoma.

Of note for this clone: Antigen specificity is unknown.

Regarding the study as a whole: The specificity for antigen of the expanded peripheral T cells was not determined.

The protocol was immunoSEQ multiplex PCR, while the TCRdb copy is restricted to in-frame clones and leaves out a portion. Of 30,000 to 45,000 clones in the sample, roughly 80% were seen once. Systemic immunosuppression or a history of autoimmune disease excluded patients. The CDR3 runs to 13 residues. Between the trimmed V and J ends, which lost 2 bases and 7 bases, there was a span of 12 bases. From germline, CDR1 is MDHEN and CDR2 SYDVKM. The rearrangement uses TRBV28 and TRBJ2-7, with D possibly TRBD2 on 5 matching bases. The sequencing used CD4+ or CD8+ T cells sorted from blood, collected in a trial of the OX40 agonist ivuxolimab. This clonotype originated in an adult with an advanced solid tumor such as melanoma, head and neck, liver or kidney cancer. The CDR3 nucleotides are TGTGCCAGCAGTTTACAGGTTCCGGGGGAGCAGTACTTC. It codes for CASSLQVPGEQYF.